This paragraph reports one T cell receptor (beta chain). The antigen it binds to is not known. No qualities accompany the bases; no much larger clone lies one base away. This sample is drawn from a study of cytomegalovirus exposure and HLA in healthy donors (dated by TCRdb to 2017 to 2019). A note on the overall study: According to a later analysis, the 120 or so validation repertoires were produced on the same platform as the 666 repertoires of the first cohort. The study aimed to test whether signatures of past pathogen exposure could be identified by cataloging public T cell receptors. A separate validation cohort of 100 to 150 different subjects was used in addition to the roughly 700-subject first cohort. To predict cytomegalovirus infection status, the study combined high-throughput TCR immunosequencing, statistical association of individual TCRs with disease status, and machine learning.

What the work shows at the level of the full study, not this receptor alone: According to the authors, the approach could potentially be generalized to other disease states and immunological phenotypes. The validation cohort had no HLA typing available for a later analysis, so co-occurrence within that cohort was assessed over all 130 or so repertoires. In both the original and validation cohorts, the classifier was reported to diagnose cytomegalovirus status with high specificity and sensitivity. Across donors, most TCR sequences were observed very rarely, whereas some public TCRs were present in many individuals. In the study, roughly 160 TCR beta chains were listed as associated with cytomegalovirus. A later analysis found that TCRs clustered in the first cohort also tended to co-occur in the 130 or so validation repertoires, with about 94% of cluster scores above 0. In vitro tests confirmed that three of the cytomegalovirus-associated TCR beta chains recognize cytomegalovirus antigens.

Separate from the approximately 670-subject first cohort, the validation cohort of around 130 subjects was the group to which the donors belonged. Library preparation employed the immunoSEQ multiplex PCR assay. Turning to the authors' computational methods: To diagnose cytomegalovirus status from the catalog of TCR beta chain sequences, a statistical classification framework was built. Drawn from immuneACCESS, this table holds only the in-frame rearrangements with V and J called that TCRdb kept. Clones are partly lost; checked studies trace under half to an unresolved V gene and leave the rest unexplained. The V and J calls and clone size are taken from that table; D and trimming were inferred from the DNA. In all, the sample holds around 65,000 clones, and almost 95% of those were seen once. The leading ten clones occupy approximately 5.3% of the sample. This receptor was taken from a young man in good health and CMV-seropositive. The sample consisted of PBMCs.

The nucleotide sequence reads as follows: TGTGCCAGCAGCGAGCTGGGAGCCCGGGACACCGGGGAGCTGTTTTTT. Its translation reads: CASSELGARDTGELFF. The rearrangement combines TRBV5-6 with TRBJ2-2; TRBD2 is possibly the D segment (5 matching bases). There are 16 amino acids in the CDR3, from cysteine to phenylalanine inclusive. The read is trimmed to its CDR3 DNA, 48 bases read in frame from base 1. CDR1 is given as SGHDT and CDR2 as YYEEEE, both from the germline V gene. V is reduced by 4 bases and J by 3 bases, leaving a spacing of 16 bases between them.